The T cell receptor beta chain under discussion was sequenced for a study of cytomegalovirus exposure and HLA in healthy donors. Study outcomes and limitations: Subsequent analysis found a tendency for first-cohort TCR clusters to co-occur within the 95 to 150 validation repertoires. The investigators catalogued about 170 TCR beta chains as cytomegalovirus-associated. High sensitivity and specificity were reportedly achieved when the classifier diagnosed cytomegalovirus status.

Germline V CDR1 and CDR2: SGDLS, YYNGEE. The CDR3 is 15 amino acids. The germline V and J ends were trimmed by 0 bases and 7 bases, with 16 bases remaining between them. Comment on this clone: Its antigen is unidentified.

Using immunoSEQ multiplex PCR, the repertoire was profiled, and TCRdb retains in-frame clones only, with some absent. The data hold 250,000 to 400,000 clones, with about 85% observed a single time. The sequenced material came from PBMCs. This receptor was identified in a woman aged 25 to 39 in good health and CMV-seropositive. The V and J genes are TRBV9 and TRBJ1-2, with TRBD1 as a possible D gene (5 bases). CDR3 sequence: CASSVVDSEPIGYTF. CDR3 coding DNA: TGTGCCAGCAGCGTAGTAGACAGCGAACCAATTGGCTACACCTTC.